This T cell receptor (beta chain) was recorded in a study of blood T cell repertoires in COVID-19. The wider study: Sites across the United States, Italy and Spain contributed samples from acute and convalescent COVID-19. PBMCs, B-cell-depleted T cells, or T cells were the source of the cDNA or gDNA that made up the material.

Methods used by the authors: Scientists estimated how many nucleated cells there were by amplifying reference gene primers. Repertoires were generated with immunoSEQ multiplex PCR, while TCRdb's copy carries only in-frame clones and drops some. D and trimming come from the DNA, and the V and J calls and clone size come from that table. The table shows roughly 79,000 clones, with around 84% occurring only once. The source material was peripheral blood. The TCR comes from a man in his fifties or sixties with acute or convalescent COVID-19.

The chain's CDR3 is CASSTGQLEKLFF. DNA for the CDR3: TGTGCCAGCAGCACGGGACAACTTGAAAAACTGTTTTTT. J is TRBJ1-4 and V is TRBV7-2, with D possibly being TRBD1 (6 bases). V lost 5 bases and J 7 bases, leaving 11 bases between the germline ends. There are 13 residues in the CDR3. Germline V gives CDR1 SGHTA, CDR2 FQGNSA.